This T cell receptor beta chain derives from a study of control samples from healthy donors and cancer patients. Clones were read by immunoSEQ multiplex PCR, and TCRdb kept only the in-frame ones, dropping some. The table has 400,000 to 500,000 clones, 80% to 95% seen once; the top ten hold more than 6%. This CDR3 has 11 residues. The germline CDR1 and CDR2 sequences are MNHEY and SVGAGI. Trimming took 9 bases from V and 4 from J, leaving 9 bases between them. The receptor was derived from a man aged 35-49 years with head and neck cancer. The sample taken for sequencing was PBMCs. This chain links TRBV6-5 with TRBJ2-5; the D is unclear. In DNA, the CDR3 is TGTGCCAGTGACATTAGAGAGACCCAGTACTTC. Its protein product is CASDIRETQYF.